The TCR beta chain under discussion was sequenced for a study of T cell responses to AZD1222 COVID-19 vaccine (dated by TCRdb to 2020 to 2022). With respect to the entire study: AZD1222 recipients whose second dose came at about 4 weeks and those whose second dose came at about 12 weeks were combined into one group, since spike-specific TCR depth and breadth did not differ between the two schedules. Trial participants were enrolled by age into 18-55, 56-69 and 70-plus year subgroups, with around 150, 28 and 57 TCR-sequenced participants respectively. TCR sequencing covered 233 trial participants: 200 to 220 given two doses of AZD1222 and approximately 25 given two doses of MenACWY control vaccine. Broader findings and caveats from the paper: In the small 56-69-year group, the increase in depth fell short of significance, most likely because of low power. Reportedly, almost half of the unique spike-specific TCRs recognized epitopes lying outside the regions that are mutated in the B.1.351 and B.1.1.7 variants. Participants were mostly white British, with more females than males. The authors suggested clonal diversity may have been underestimated. A significant rise in spike-specific TCR breadth and depth was observed after two AZD1222 doses relative to day 0 and relative to MenACWY recipients. Because no samples from the day 14 peak response were available, repertoires could be characterized only after the peak T cell response. Only five to seven AZD1222 recipients were SARS-CoV-2 seropositive at baseline, limiting conclusions about previously exposed vaccinees. Vaccine-associated CD4 TCRs spanned the whole spike protein, with dominant responses in regions 160-218 and 743-854.

The CDR3 regions of human TCRbeta chains were subjected to immunosequencing. The original pipeline was this. TCRs in the repertoires were matched against a reference library of SARS-CoV-2-specific TCRs that had been generated with the MIRA antigen-specificity platform. Breadth was defined as the fraction of unique TCRs that were SARS-CoV-2-associated. Depth was defined as the fraction of total T cells that were SARS-CoV-2-associated. Each spike-specific TCR was assigned to its reactive spike region and to a CD4 or CD8 class using the MIRA data. Log10-transformed breadth and depth values were compared by one-way ANOVA with Sidak's multiple comparisons tests. Sourced from immuneACCESS, this table was stored by TCRdb with only in-frame sequences that have V and J called. A share of the clones is absent; for the studies checked, an unresolved V gene accounts for under half, and the remainder has no known explanation. Clone size and V and J calls were adopted from that table, with D and trimming inferred from the DNA. In all, the sample holds about 100,000 clones, and approximately 86% of those were seen once. The ten largest clones capture just under 6.5% of the sample.

About this clone: This clone's antigen is unknown. No much larger clone is present one base from it, and per-base qualities are unavailable. Other nucleotide sequences in the sample specify the same CDR3.

The time point label on this specimen signifies: baseline before first vaccination. Samples from vaccinated people were obtained from the UK trials COV001 and COV002, which included a single-blind randomized controlled phase 2/3 trial of AZD1222 (ChAdOx1 nCoV-19) in healthy adults. Trial participant PBMC samples were collected at day 0 and day 28 after the second dose for TCRbeta chain sequencing. Its CDR3 holds 11 amino acids, cysteine through phenylalanine. Only the CDR3 portion is preserved as DNA: 33 bases, with reading frame beginning at the first base. V is reduced by 3 bases and J by 5 bases, leaving a spacing of 4 bases between them. CDR1 and CDR2 were assigned from the germline V gene as SGHAT and FQNNGV.

The chain uses TRBV11-2 and TRBJ2-5; the D gene is not confidently resolved. The material was peripheral blood, obtained on day 0 of AZD1222 vaccination. The sequence was obtained from an adult in good health. The CDR3 region has the sequence CASSLEETQYF. The nucleotide sequence reads as follows: TGTGCCAGCAGCTTGGAGGAGACCCAGTACTTC.